A single sample gave rise to the 21 T cell receptor beta chains below, sequenced in a study of technical replicates of blood from several donors. Clones were read by immunoSEQ multiplex PCR, and TCRdb kept only the in-frame ones, dropping some. The data hold some 60,000 clones, with about nine tenths observed a single time. The sequenced sample was PBMCs. These TCRs come from a human donor in good health. Some clones in this sample may be carry-over from other donors' samples.

The chain has TRBV13 and TRBJ1-1, with 7 bases fitting TRBD1. The CDR3 is 15 residues long. CDR1 is PRHDT and CDR2 is FYEKMQ in the germline V gene (reference sequence). Germline trimming cut 1 base from V and 1 base from J; bases unmatched to any gene: 3. The CDR3 coding sequence is TGTGCCAGCAGCTTAGTCAGACAGGGGAACACTGAAGCTTTCTTT. As protein: CASSLVRQGNTEAFF.

The chain links TRBV4-2 to TRBJ2-1; TRBD2 matches at 10 bases. The V segment lost 3 bases and the J segment 3 bases; nucleotides outside the gene matches: 5. CDR1 is LGHNA and CDR2 is YNFKEQ in the germline V gene. This CDR3 is built from 16 residues. The CDR3, as DNA: TGTGCCAGCAGCCAGGAGACTAGCGGGTACTACAATGAGCAGTTCTTC. It is translated as CASSQETSGYYNEQFF.

The chain employs TRBV10-3 and TRBJ2-7; D might be TRBD2 (5 bases). The ends were cut back, 0 bases at V and 6 bases at J, with 9 bases in the middle. Germline V CDR1 and CDR2: ENHRY, SYGVKD. This CDR3 has 13 residues. CDR3 protein: CAISESRAGEQYF. The CDR3 DNA sequence: TGTGCCATCAGTGAGTCTAGGGCGGGCGAGCAGTACTTC.

The chain combines TRBV7-3 with TRBJ2-3; 11 bases fit TRBD2. This CDR3 is 14 amino acids long. The ends lost 8 bases at V and 6 bases at J; junction bases unmatched: 7. Germline CDR1 and CDR2: SGHTA and FQGTGA. This CDR3 is CASASGGPGDTQYF. The CDR3 DNA sequence: TGTGCCAGCGCTAGCGGGGGGCCTGGGGATACGCAGTATTTT.

The chain is built from TRBV4-3 and TRBJ2-5; 11 bases fit TRBD2. There are 17 residues in the CDR3. Trimming took 3 bases from V and 7 from J; bases not matched to a gene: 13. Germline V CDR1 and CDR2: LGHNA, YSLEER. DNA for the CDR3: TGCGCCAGCAGCCAGGTCCATAGCGGGGGGGCCCCGGGGACCCAGTACTTC. Protein product: CASSQVHSGGAPGTQYF.

The chain is built from TRBV19 and TRBJ2-7, with D possibly TRBD2 on 5 matching bases. The germline V gene has CDR1 LNHDA and CDR2 SQIVND (reference sequence). The ends were cut back, 3 bases at V and 2 bases at J, with 14 bases in the middle. The CDR3 runs 15 residues. CDR3 residues: CASSIRQTEAYEQYF. DNA of the CDR3: TGTGCCAGTAGTATCAGACAAACGGAGGCCTACGAGCAGTACTTC.

This chain connects TRBV25-1 to TRBJ2-1; 7 bases are a match to TRBD1. The V and J ends lost 5 bases and 1 base, in that order; junction bases with no gene match: 5. Per germline, CDR1 MGHDK and CDR2 SYGVNS. The CDR3 is 15 residues long. For the CDR3, the DNA is TGTGCCAGCAGTCTAGACAGGGTGTCCTACAATGAGCAGTTCTTC. Encoded protein: CASSLDRVSYNEQFF.

This clone is a singleton in its sample. V and J are TRBV2 and TRBJ1-6, with D possibly being TRBD1 (5 bases). The V end lost 4 bases, the J end lost 9 bases, and 13 bases lay between the germline ends. The CDR3 contains 14 residues. Germline V gene data show CDR1 as SNHLY and CDR2 as FYNNEI. The CDR3 nucleotides read TGTGCCAGCAGTGCGCGGGAAAGGGGTTCACCCCTCCACTTT. It codes for CASSARERGSPLHF. Full variable domain (remainder filled in from reference TRBV2 and TRBJ1-6): EPEVTQTPSHQVTQMGQEVILRCVPISNHLYFYWYRQILGQKVEFLVSFYNNEISEKSEIFDDQFSVERPDGSNFTLKIRSTKLEDSAMYFCASSARERGSPLHFGNGTRLTVT.

The chain has TRBV21-1 and TRBJ2-1; the table assigns TRBD2, which was not confirmed against the DNA. TRBV21-1 is marked as a pseudogene. The CDR3 is 12 amino acids. CDR3: CASSKEGGTRFF. The CDR3 coding sequence is TGTGCCAGCAGCAAAGAAGGAGGGACGAGGTTCTTC.

The rearrangement joins TRBV9 to TRBJ1-2, with 10 nucleotides matching TRBD1. The CDR3 extends over 17 amino acids. Germline V gives CDR1 SGDLS, CDR2 YYNGEE. Trimming at V came to 0 bases and at J to 5 bases, leaving 10 bases not matched to a gene. CDR3 in DNA: TGTGCCAGCAGCGTAGGGGACAGGGGCAGGGGGATGTATGGCTACACCTTC. As protein: CASSVGDRGRGMYGYTF.

CDR3 residues: CASSYSGRGPNEKLFF. Written as DNA, the CDR3 is TGTGCCAGCAGTTACTCGGGCAGGGGGCCGAATGAAAAACTGTTTTTT. The chain recombines TRBV6-5 with TRBJ1-4, with TRBD1 identical over 8 bases. The germline gives CDR1 MNHEY, CDR2 SVGAGI. The CDR3 length is 16 residues. V dropped 0 bases and J dropped 5; count of bases not matched to a gene: 5.

This chain links TRBV9 with TRBJ2-1; 8 bases are shared with TRBD2. CDR1 SGDLS and CDR2 YYNGEE come from the germline V gene. V was pared by 4 bases and J by 6 bases, with 9 bases of the junction left unmatched. The length of the CDR3 is 15 residues. CDR3 nucleotides: TGTGCCAGCAGCTTATCGGGGGGGCCTATCAATGAGCAGTTCTTC. As protein: CASSLSGGPINEQFF.

The chain combines TRBV4-2 with TRBJ1-5, with 8 bases identical to TRBD1. CDR1 LGHNA and CDR2 YNFKEQ come from the germline V gene. The V gene end was trimmed by 2 bases and the J gene end by 5 bases; junction bases not matched to a gene: 8. The CDR3 totals 16 residues. CDR3 loop: CASSQKLDRGYQPQHF. Written as DNA, the CDR3 is TGTGCCAGCAGCCAAAAGCTCGACAGGGGTTATCAGCCCCAGCATTTT.

This chain links TRBV6-5 with TRBJ1-5; D not resolved. The V gene lost 5 bases and the J gene lost 7 bases, with 12 bases spanning the gap. Per germline, CDR1 MNHEY and CDR2 SVGAGI. The CDR3 is 13 residues long. CDR3 loop: CASSEVYGQPQHF. The DNA of the CDR3 is TGTGCCAGCAGTGAAGTTTACGGGCAGCCCCAGCATTTT.

This chain connects TRBV14 to TRBJ1-2; no firm D call. Trimming removed 4 bases from V and 7 bases from J, with 13 bases in between. Germline V gene data show CDR1 as SGHDN and CDR2 as FVKESK. This CDR3 contains 13 residues. The CDR3 here is CASSRSSAFGYTF. CDR3 coding DNA: TGTGCCAGCAGCCGGAGTTCGGCTTTTGGCTACACCTTC.

The chain couples TRBV6-4 to TRBJ2-1, with D tentatively TRBD2 (6 bases). Germline CDR1 is MRHNA and CDR2 is SNTAGT. With 0 bases removed from V and 7 bases from J, the gap between germline ends came to 13 bases. CDR3 length: 15 amino acids. This chain's CDR3 is CASSDSVRGRNEQFF. The CDR3 DNA follows: TGTGCCAGCAGTGACTCGGTGCGGGGTCGGAATGAGCAGTTCTTC.

The V gene is TRBV7-6, the J gene TRBJ1-1; D gene uncertain. The germline CDR1 and CDR2 sequences are SGHVS and FNYEAQ. With 5 bases removed from V and 7 bases from J, the gap between germline ends came to 11 bases. The CDR3 sequence is 12 residues long. The CDR3 DNA follows: TGTGCCAGCAGCCCCTTCATGAGTGAAGCTTTCTTT. Its protein is CASSPFMSEAFF.

This clone has just one count. V usage is TRBV29-1 and J usage is TRBJ1-1; TRBD1 agrees at 8 bases. After removal of 5 bases from V and 4 bases from J, the junction contained 3 bases not matched to a gene. CDR1 SQVTM and CDR2 ANQGSEA come from the germline V gene. The CDR3 extends over 12 amino acids. CDR3 in amino acids: CSVTTGGTEAFF. In DNA form, the CDR3 reads TGCAGCGTTACAACAGGGGGCACTGAAGCTTTCTTT.

V is TRBV5-4 and J is TRBJ2-7, with a tentative D call TRBD2 (5 bases). There are 15 residues in the CDR3. The ends were cut back, 4 bases at V and 5 bases at J, with 19 bases in the middle. Germline assignment: CDR1 SGHNT and CDR2 YYREEE (reference sequence). As DNA, the CDR3 is TGTGCCAGCAGCCTTGACCCCGGGAATCCAGACGAGCAGTACTTC. Its protein is CASSLDPGNPDEQYF. The full variable domain, completed using reference TRBV5-4 and TRBJ2-7, is ETGVTQSPTHLIKTRGQQVTLRCSSQSGHNTVSWYQQALGQGPQFIFQYYREEENGRGNFPPRFSGLQFPNYSSELNVNALELDDSALYLCASSLDPGNPDEQYFGPGTRLTVT.

The J gene is TRBJ2-7, the V gene TRBV9, with TRBD2 identical over 15 bases. V was clipped by 0 bases and J by 6 bases; unmatched bases: 1. Germline loops: CDR1 SGDLS, CDR2 YYNGEE. This CDR3 region has 15 residues. The CDR3 DNA sequence: TGTGCCAGCAGCGTAGGGGGACTAGCGGGAGGCGAGCAGTACTTC. Protein product: CASSVGGLAGGEQYF.

The gene calls are TRBV5-6 and TRBJ2-5; TRBD2 aligns across 11 bases. V was clipped by 5 bases and J by 4 bases; unmatched bases: 4. Germline lookup yields CDR1 SGHDT and CDR2 YYEEEE. The CDR3 is made up of 14 amino acids. In DNA, the CDR3 is TGTGCCAGCAGTGCTAGCGGGAGGCCAGAGACCCAGTACTTC. This codes for CASSASGRPETQYF.